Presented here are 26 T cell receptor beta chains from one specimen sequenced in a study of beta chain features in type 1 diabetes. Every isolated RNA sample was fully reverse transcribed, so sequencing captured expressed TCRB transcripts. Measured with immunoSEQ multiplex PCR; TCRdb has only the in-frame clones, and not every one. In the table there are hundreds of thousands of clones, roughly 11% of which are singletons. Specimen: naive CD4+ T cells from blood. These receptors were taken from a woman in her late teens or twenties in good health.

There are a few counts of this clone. The CDR3 DNA is TGTGCCAGCAGTGTCGGTAGTCCGAACACCGGGGAGCTGTTTTTT. It codes for CASSVGSPNTGELFF. V usage is TRBV2 and J usage is TRBJ2-2; D gene unclear. Germline loops: CDR1 SNHLY, CDR2 FYNNEI. Trimming pared 4 bases from V and 0 bases from J, leaving 9 bases between. The CDR3 runs 15 residues.

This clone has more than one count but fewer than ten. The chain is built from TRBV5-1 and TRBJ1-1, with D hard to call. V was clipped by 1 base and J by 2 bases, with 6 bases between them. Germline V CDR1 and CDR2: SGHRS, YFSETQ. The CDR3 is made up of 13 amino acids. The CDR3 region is CASSLRPNTEAFF. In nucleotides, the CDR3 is TGCGCCAGCAGCTTGAGGCCAAACACTGAAGCTTTCTTT.

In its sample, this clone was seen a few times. The CDR3 bases are TGTGCCAGCAGCGCCCTGGGGCAGGGGATAGAGACCCAGTACTTC. Its translation: CASSALGQGIETQYF. The chain has TRBV7-9 and TRBJ2-5, with D perhaps TRBD1 (6 bases). Germline V gene sequence: CDR1 SEHNR, CDR2 FQNEAQ (reference sequence). The V gene lost 5 bases and the J gene lost 4 bases, with 17 bases spanning the gap. CDR3 size: 15 residues.

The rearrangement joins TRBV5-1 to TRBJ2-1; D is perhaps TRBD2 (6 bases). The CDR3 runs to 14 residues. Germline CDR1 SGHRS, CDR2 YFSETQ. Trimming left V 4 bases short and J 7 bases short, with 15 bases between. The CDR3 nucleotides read TGCGCCAGCAGCCGCACTAGGAGGGGTAATGAGCAGTTCTTC. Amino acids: CASSRTRRGNEQFF.

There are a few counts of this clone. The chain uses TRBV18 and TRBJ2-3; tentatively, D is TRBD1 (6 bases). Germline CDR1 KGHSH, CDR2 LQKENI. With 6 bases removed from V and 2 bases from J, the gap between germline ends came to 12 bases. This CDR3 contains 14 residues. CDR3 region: CASSGTQVTDTQYF. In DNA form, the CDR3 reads TGTGCCAGCTCCGGGACACAAGTCACAGATACGCAGTATTTT.

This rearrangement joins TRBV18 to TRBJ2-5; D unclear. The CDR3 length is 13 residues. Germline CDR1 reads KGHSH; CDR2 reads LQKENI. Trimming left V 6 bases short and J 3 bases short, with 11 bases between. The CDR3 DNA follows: TGTGCCAGCTCGTTGGTGATTGAAGAGACCCAGTACTTC. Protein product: CASSLVIEETQYF.

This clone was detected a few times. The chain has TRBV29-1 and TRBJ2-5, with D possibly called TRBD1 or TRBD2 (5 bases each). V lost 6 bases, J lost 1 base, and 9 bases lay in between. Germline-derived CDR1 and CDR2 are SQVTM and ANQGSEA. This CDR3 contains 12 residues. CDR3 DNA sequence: TGCAGCGTCGGGACGGTCCAAGAGACCCAGTACTTC. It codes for CSVGTVQETQYF.

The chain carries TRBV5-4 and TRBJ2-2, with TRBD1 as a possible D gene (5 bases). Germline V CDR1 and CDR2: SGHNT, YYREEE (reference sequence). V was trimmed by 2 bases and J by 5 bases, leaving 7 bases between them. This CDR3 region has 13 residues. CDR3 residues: CASSFRVTGELFF. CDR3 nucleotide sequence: TGTGCCAGCAGCTTCAGGGTTACCGGGGAGCTGTTTTTT.

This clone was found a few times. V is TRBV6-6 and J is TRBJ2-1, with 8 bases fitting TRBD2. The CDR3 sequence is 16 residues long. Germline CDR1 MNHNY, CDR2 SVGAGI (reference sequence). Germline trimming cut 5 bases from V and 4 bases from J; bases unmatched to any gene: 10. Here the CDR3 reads CASSQPRGGLYNEQFF. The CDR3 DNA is TGTGCCAGCAGTCAACCTCGGGGGGGCTTATACAATGAGCAGTTCTTC.

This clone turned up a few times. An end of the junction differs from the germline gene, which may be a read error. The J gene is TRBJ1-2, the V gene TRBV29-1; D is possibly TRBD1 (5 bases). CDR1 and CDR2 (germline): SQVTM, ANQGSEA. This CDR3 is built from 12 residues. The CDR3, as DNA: TGCAGCGGTGAAAGGGGAAGCTATGGCTACACCTTC. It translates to CSGERGSYGYTF.

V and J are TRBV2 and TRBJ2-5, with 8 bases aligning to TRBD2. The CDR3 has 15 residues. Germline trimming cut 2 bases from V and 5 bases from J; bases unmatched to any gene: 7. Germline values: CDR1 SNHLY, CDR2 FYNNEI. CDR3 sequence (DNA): TGTGCCAGCAGTGAACTGGCGGGAGGTAGGGAGACCCAGTACTTC. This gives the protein CASSELAGGRETQYF.

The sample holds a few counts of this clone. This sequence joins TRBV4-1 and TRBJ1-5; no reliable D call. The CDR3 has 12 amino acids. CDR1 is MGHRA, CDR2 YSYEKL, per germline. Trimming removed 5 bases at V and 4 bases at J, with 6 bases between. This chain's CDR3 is CASSVGNQPQHF. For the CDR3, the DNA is TGCGCCAGCAGCGTCGGGAATCAGCCCCAGCATTTT.

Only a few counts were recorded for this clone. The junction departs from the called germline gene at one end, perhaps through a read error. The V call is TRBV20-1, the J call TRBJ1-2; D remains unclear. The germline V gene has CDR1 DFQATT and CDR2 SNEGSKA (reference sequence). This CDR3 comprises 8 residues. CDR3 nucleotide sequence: TGCAGTGCTGGCCGGAGGGCCTTC. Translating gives CSAGRRAF.

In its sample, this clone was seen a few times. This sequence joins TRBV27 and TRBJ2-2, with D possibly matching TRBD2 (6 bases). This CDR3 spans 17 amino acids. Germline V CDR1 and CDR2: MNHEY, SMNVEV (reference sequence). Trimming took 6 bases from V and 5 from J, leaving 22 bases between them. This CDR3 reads CASSPAPRGWGTGELFF. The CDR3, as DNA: TGTGCCAGCAGCCCCGCCCCGCGGGGTTGGGGGACCGGGGAGCTGTTTTTT.

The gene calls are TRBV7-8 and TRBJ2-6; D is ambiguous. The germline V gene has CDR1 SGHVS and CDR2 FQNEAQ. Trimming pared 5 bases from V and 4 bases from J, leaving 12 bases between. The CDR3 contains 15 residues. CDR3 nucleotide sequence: TGTGCCAGCAGCCCCGGATTATCGGGGGCCAACGTCCTGACTTTC. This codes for CASSPGLSGANVLTF.

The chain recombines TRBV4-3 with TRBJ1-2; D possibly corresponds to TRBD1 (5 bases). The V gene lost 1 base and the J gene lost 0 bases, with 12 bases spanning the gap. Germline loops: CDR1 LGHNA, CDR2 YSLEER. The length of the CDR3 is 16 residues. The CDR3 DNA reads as TGCGCCAGCAGCCAAGTTAGGGGCCGGGCTAACTATGGCTACACCTTC. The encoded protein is CASSQVRGRANYGYTF.

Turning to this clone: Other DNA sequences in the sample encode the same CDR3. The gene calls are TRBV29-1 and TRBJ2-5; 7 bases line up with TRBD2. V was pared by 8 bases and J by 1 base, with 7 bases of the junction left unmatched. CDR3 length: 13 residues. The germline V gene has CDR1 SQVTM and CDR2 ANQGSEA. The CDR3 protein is CSSRLALQETQYF. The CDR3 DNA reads TGCAGCTCTCGACTAGCCCTCCAAGAGACCCAGTACTTC.

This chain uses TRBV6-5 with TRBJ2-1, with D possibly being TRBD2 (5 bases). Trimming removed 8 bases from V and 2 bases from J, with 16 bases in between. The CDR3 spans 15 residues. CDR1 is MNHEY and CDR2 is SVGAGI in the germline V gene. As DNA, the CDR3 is TGTGCCAGCGGATCAAGCGGCGGCGCCTACAATGAGCAGTTCTTC. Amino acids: CASGSSGGAYNEQFF.

The DNA of the CDR3 is TGTGCCAGCAGCCTAATGCGGACGGCCCTGGAAGCTTTCTTT. Translation: CASSLMRTALEAFF. The chain joins TRBV2 to TRBJ1-1; D is unresolved. The CDR3 spans 14 residues. Germline V gene sequence: CDR1 SNHLY, CDR2 FYNNEI. Trimming removed 6 bases at V and 8 bases at J, with 19 bases between.

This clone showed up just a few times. The CDR3: CARKTVGSLETQYF. CDR3 nucleotide sequence: TGTGCCAGAAAGACAGTAGGTTCATTAGAGACCCAGTACTTC. V is TRBV6-5 and J is TRBJ2-5, with D maybe TRBD1 (5 bases). The CDR3 length is 14 residues. V was clipped by 9 bases and J by 4 bases, with 18 bases between them. Germline V lookup: CDR1 MNHEY, CDR2 SVGAGI.

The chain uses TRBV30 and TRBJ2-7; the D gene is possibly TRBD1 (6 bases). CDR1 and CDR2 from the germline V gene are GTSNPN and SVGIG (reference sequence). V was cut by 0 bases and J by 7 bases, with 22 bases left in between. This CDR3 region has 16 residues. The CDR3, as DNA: TGTGCCTGGAGTGTATCTCGAACAGGGCCTACTGGGGAGCAGTACTTC. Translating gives CAWSVSRTGPTGEQYF. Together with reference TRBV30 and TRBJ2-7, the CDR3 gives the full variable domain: SQTIHQWPATLVQPVGSPLSLECTVEGTSNPNLYWYRQAAGRGLQLLFYSVGIGQISSEVPQNLSASRPQDRQFILSSKKLLLSDSGFYLCAWSVSRTGPTGEQYFGPGTRLTVT.

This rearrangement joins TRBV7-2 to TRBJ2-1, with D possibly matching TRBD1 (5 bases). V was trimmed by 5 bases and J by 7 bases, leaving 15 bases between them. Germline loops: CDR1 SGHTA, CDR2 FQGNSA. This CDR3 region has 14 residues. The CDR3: CASSRAGKVNEQFF. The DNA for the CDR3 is TGTGCCAGCAGCCGAGCAGGGAAGGTTAATGAGCAGTTCTTC.

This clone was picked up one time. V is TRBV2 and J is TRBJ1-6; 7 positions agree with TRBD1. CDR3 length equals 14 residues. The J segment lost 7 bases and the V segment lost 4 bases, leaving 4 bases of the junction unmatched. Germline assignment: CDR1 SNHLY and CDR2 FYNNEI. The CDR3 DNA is TGTGCCAGCAGTGGACAGGGAGCCAATTCACCCCTCCACTTT. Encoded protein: CASSGQGANSPLHF.

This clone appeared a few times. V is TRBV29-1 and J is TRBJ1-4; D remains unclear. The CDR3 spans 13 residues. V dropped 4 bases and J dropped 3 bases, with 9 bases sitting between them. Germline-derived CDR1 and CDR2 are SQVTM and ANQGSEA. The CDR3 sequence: CSVGVQPNEKLFF. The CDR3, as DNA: TGCAGCGTTGGTGTACAGCCTAATGAAAAACTGTTTTTT.

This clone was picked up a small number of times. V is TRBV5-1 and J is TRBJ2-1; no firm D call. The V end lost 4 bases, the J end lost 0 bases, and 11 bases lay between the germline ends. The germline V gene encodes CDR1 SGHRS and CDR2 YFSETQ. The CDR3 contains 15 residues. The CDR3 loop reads CASSAALSSYNEQFF. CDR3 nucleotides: TGCGCCAGCAGCGCCGCGCTGAGCTCCTACAATGAGCAGTTCTTC.

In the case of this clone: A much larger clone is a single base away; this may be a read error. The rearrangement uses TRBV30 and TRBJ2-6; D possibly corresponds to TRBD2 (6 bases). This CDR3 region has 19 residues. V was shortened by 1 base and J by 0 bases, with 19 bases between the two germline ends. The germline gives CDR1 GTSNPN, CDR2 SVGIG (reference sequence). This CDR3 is CAWSGRARRTISGANVLTF. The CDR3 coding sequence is TGTGCCTGGAGTGGACGTGCGAGACGGACTATCTCTGGGGCCAACGTCCTGACTTTC. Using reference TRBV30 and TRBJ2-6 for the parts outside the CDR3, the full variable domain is SQTIHQWPATLVQPVGSPLSLECTVEGTSNPNLYWYRQAAGRGLQLLFYSVGIGQISSEVPQNLSASRPQDRQFILSSKKLLLSDSGFYLCAWSGRARRTISGANVLTFGAGSRLTVL.